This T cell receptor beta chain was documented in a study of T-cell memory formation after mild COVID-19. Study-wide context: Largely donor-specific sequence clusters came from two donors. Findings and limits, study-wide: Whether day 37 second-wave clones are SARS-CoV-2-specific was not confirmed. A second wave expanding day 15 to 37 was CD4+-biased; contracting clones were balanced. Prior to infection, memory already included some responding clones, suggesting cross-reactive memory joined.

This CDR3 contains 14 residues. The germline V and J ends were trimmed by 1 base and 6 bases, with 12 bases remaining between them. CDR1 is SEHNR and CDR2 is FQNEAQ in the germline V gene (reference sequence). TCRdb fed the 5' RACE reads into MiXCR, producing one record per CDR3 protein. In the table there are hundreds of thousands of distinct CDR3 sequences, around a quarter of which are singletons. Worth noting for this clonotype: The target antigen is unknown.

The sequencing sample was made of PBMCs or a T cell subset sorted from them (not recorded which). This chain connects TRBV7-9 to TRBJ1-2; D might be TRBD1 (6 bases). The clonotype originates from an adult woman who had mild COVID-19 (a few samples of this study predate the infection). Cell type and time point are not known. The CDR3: CASSLVDGGDGYTF. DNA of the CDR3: TGTGCCAGCAGCTTAGTTGACGGGGGCGATGGCTACACCTTC.